These 14 T cell receptor beta chains were sequenced from one sample in a study of T cell responses to AZD1222 COVID-19 vaccine. Sequencing was performed with immunoSEQ multiplex PCR; in TCRdb, only in-frame clones are kept and a portion is missing. The table lists approximately 130,000 clones, roughly 87% of them singletons. This specimen was peripheral blood, taken 28 days after the second AZD1222 dose. Source of these receptors: an adult who received the AZD1222 COVID-19 vaccine.

This clone came up once. The chain joins TRBV5-6 to TRBJ2-7; weak D call: TRBD1 (5 bases). The CDR3 spans 14 residues. Per germline, CDR1 SGHDT and CDR2 YYEEEE. V was pared by 4 bases and J by 3 bases, with 14 bases between. CDR3 bases: TGTGCCAGCAGCCAAGGAAGACAGATCTACGAGCAGTACTTC. Protein: CASSQGRQIYEQYF.

The rearrangement uses TRBV7-2 and TRBJ2-3; D uncertain. CDR1 and CDR2 from the germline V gene are SGHTA and FQGNSA. Trimming took 3 bases from V and 8 from J, leaving 12 bases between them. This CDR3 is built from 13 residues. The CDR3 here is CASSFPSDVTQYF. The CDR3 nucleotides are TGTGCCAGCAGCTTCCCCTCGGATGTTACGCAGTATTTT. Full variable domain (outside the CDR3, taken from reference TRBV7-2 and TRBJ2-3): GAGVSQSPSNKVTEKGKDVELRCDPISGHTALYWYRQSLGQGLEFLIYFQGNSAPDKSGLPSDRFSAERTGGSVSTLTIQRTQQEDSAVYLCASSFPSDVTQYFGPGTRLTVL.

This rearrangement joins TRBV7-9 to TRBJ1-1; 8 bases match TRBD1. Germline-derived CDR1 and CDR2 are SEHNR and FQNEAQ (reference sequence). The CDR3 spans 12 residues. V lost 5 bases, J lost 11 bases, and 7 bases stayed unmatched. In nucleotides, the CDR3 is TGTGCCAGCAGCCAAACAGGGGGATCGGCTTTCTTT. Translating it yields CASSQTGGSAFF.

This clone was detected once. The V gene is TRBV5-5, the J gene TRBJ1-4, with D hard to call. The CDR3 sequence is 14 residues long. Trimming removed 3 bases from V and 0 bases from J, with 6 bases in between. The V gene's germline CDR1 is SGHKS and CDR2 YYEKEE (reference sequence). CDR3 bases: TGTGCCAGCAGCTCATACACAACTAATGAAAAACTGTTTTTT. Translated: CASSSYTTNEKLFF.

The V and J genes are TRBV5-1 and TRBJ2-7; 15 bases are a match to TRBD2. Germline values: CDR1 SGHRS, CDR2 YFSETQ. The CDR3 runs to 18 residues. Trimming at V came to 4 bases and at J to 0 bases, leaving 8 bases not matched to a gene. The DNA of the CDR3 is TGCGCCAGCAGCCCGGGAGGACTAGCGGGAGGGAGCTCCTACGAGCAGTACTTC. Amino acids: CASSPGGLAGGSSYEQYF.

The chain links TRBV28 to TRBJ1-4; 9 positions match TRBD1. CDR3 size: 14 residues. With V trimmed by 8 bases and J by 5 bases, 6 bases remained unmatched. The germline V gene has CDR1 MDHEN and CDR2 SYDVKM. CDR3 residues: CASHRQGGNEKLFF. CDR3 in DNA: TGTGCCAGCCACCGACAGGGGGGCAATGAAAAACTGTTTTTT.

The chain couples TRBV11-2 to TRBJ1-1, with 8 bases that match TRBD1. V trimming: 5 bases; J trimming: 4 bases; junction bases outside the gene matches: 6. The CDR3 has 14 amino acids. Germline V gene lookup returns CDR1 SGHAT and CDR2 FQNNGV. CDR3 residues: CASSPGQGGTEAFF. CDR3 coding DNA: TGTGCCAGCAGCCCCGGACAGGGAGGCACTGAAGCTTTCTTT.

This chain links TRBV6-5 with TRBJ1-4; 8 bases agree with TRBD1. The J segment lost 7 bases and the V segment lost 3 bases, leaving 10 bases of the junction unmatched. Germline CDR1 MNHEY, CDR2 SVGAGI. CDR3 length: 16 amino acids. Here the CDR3 DNA reads TGTGCCAGCAGTTATTATTCGGGACAGGCCTCTGAAAAACTGTTTTTT. This sequence encodes CASSYYSGQASEKLFF.

The chain has TRBV4-1 and TRBJ2-1, with TRBD2 matching over 11 bases. Losses at the gene ends were 3 bases for V and 7 bases for J; bases not matched to a gene: 5. The length of the CDR3 is 15 residues. The germline CDR1 and CDR2 sequences are MGHRA and YSYEKL. This CDR3 reads CASSQGTSGPNEQFF. The CDR3 DNA reads as TGCGCCAGCAGCCAGGGGACTAGCGGTCCGAATGAGCAGTTCTTC.

V usage is TRBV7-9 and J usage is TRBJ2-5; D might be TRBD1 or TRBD2, each matching 6 bases. CDR1 and CDR2 from the germline V gene are SEHNR and FQNEAQ (reference sequence). The CDR3 totals 14 residues. Trimming left V 5 bases short and J 5 bases short, with 15 bases between. This CDR3 reads CASSLDSGWETQYF. The CDR3 DNA reads TGTGCCAGCAGCCTGGACAGCGGGTGGGAGACCCAGTACTTC.

The J gene is TRBJ1-5, the V gene TRBV6-5, with 7 positions matching TRBD1. The germline gives CDR1 MNHEY, CDR2 SVGAGI. J gave up 5 bases and V 4 bases, and 8 bases lay outside the gene matches. This CDR3 spans 15 amino acids. Written as DNA, the CDR3 is TGTGCCAGCAGTTCCGCAGGGGGAGGCCATCAGCCCCAGCATTTT. It codes for CASSSAGGGHQPQHF.

This chain connects TRBV5-1 to TRBJ1-1, with 8 bases lining up with TRBD1. Germline V gives CDR1 SGHRS, CDR2 YFSETQ. Trimming cost V 0 bases and J 7 bases; bases outside gene matches: 8. This CDR3 spans 15 amino acids. This chain's CDR3 is CASSLVGQGMSEAFF. In DNA form, the CDR3 reads TGCGCCAGCAGCTTGGTAGGACAGGGTATGAGTGAAGCTTTCTTT.

The genes are TRBV5-4 and TRBJ2-6; 7 nucleotides line up with TRBD1. There are 18 residues in the CDR3. With 0 bases clipped from V and 0 bases from J, the junction kept 6 bases outside the gene matches. The V gene's germline CDR1 is SGHNT and CDR2 YYREEE (reference sequence). In nucleotides, the CDR3 is TGTGCCAGCAGCTTGGCGGGACAGCCAATCTCTGGGGCCAACGTCCTGACTTTC. It encodes CASSLAGQPISGANVLTF.

The V and J genes are TRBV5-1 and TRBJ2-2; 7 bases line up with TRBD1. The V gene end was trimmed by 4 bases and the J gene end by 5 bases; junction bases not matched to a gene: 8. Per germline, CDR1 SGHRS and CDR2 YFSETQ. The CDR3 runs 15 residues. The CDR3 is CASSDRQGYTGELFF. CDR3 in DNA: TGCGCCAGCAGCGATCGACAGGGTTATACCGGGGAGCTGTTTTTT.